This T cell receptor (beta chain) was recorded in a study of T-cell memory formation after mild COVID-19. Overall study context: Largely, TCR clusters stayed within a single donor.

This clonotype has only a few counts. The V gene lost 0 bases and the J gene lost 0 bases, with 12 bases spanning the gap. Germline values: CDR1 DFQATT, CDR2 SNEGSKA (reference sequence). The CDR3 consists of 16 residues. One entry per CDR3 protein results from TCRdb running MiXCR on the 5' RACE reads. The sample includes about 260,000 distinct CDR3 sequences, roughly 8% seen only once; the top ten take roughly 22%. V gene TRBV20-1 combines with J gene TRBJ1-5, with a weak D call TRBD1 (5 bases). The TCR originated in a young man who had mild COVID-19 (a few samples of this study predate the infection). Cell type and time point are not known. Sequencing was done on a sample of PBMCs or a T cell subset sorted from them (not recorded which). The CDR3 spells CSARDVSGFSNQPQHF. In nucleotides, the CDR3 is TGCAGTGCTAGAGACGTTTCAGGGTTTAGCAATCAGCCCCAGCATTTT.